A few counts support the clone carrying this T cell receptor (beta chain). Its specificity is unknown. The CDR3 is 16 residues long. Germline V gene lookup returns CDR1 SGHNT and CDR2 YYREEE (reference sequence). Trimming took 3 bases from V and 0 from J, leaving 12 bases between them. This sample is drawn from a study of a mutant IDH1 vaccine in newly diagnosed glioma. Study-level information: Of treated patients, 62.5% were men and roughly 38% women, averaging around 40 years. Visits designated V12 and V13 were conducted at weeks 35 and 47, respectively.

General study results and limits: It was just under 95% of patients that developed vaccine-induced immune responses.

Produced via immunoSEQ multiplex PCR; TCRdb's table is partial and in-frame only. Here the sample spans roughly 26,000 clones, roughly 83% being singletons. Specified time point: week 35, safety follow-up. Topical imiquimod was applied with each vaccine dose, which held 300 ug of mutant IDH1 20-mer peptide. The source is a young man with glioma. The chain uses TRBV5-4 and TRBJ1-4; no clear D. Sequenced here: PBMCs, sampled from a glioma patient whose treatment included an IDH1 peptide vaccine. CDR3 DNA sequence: TGTGCCAGCAGCTCCTTAGGTGCCTCAACTAATGAAAAACTGTTTTTT. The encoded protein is CASSSLGASTNEKLFF.